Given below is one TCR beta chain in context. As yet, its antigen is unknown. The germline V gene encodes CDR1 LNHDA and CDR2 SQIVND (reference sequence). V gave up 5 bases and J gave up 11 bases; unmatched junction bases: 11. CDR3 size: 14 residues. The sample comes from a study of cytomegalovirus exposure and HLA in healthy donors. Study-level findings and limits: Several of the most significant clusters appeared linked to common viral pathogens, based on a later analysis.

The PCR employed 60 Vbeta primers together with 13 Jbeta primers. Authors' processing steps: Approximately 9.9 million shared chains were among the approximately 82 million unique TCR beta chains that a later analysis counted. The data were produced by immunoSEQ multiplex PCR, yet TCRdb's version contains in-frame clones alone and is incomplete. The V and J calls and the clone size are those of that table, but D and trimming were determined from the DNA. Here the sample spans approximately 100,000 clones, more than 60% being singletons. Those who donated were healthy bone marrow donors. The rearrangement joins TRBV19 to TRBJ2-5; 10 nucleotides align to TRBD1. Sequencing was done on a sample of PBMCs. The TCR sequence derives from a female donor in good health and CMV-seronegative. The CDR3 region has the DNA TGTGCCAGTAGTTTCCGACAGGGGGCGCTTGAGCAGTACTTC. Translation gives CASSFRQGALEQYF.